The TCR beta chain under discussion was sequenced for a study of radiotherapy plus CTLA-4 blockade in lung cancer. Study information: Patients showed objective responses in 18% of cases, and disease control was achieved by approximately 31%. Study results and caveats: Strongest reported response predictors: early blood clone changes and post-radiation interferon-beta. Expansion of tumor-derived TCR clones was observed in blood after radiotherapy plus ipilimumab.

Generated by immunoSEQ multiplex PCR, the TCRdb table keeps only in-frame clones and is missing some. The data hold under 95,000 clones, with under 85% observed a single time. The study gave focal radiation plus ipilimumab CTLA-4 blockade to patients with chemo-refractory metastatic non-small-cell lung cancer. Germline V gene sequence: CDR1 MDHEN, CDR2 SYDVKM. V lost 4 bases to trimming and J lost 15 bases, with 13 bases between them. The CDR3 contains 11 residues. Notes on this clone: Its matching antigen is unknown.

This clonotype was sampled from a human donor with non-small cell lung cancer who had stable disease on radiotherapy plus ipilimumab. Sequenced material: peripheral blood, taken from a patient treated with radiotherapy plus ipilimumab. The chain combines TRBV28 with TRBJ2-1; D is uncertain. CDR3 amino acids: CASSSRVAGFF. In nucleotides, the CDR3 is TGTGCCAGCAGTTCCCGGGTAGCAGGGTTCTTC.